One and the same sample provided the 25 T cell receptor beta chains below, sequenced in a study of T-cell memory formation after mild COVID-19. MiXCR, run by TCRdb on the 5' RACE reads, gives a single entry per CDR3 protein. The sample holds approximately 210,000 distinct CDR3 sequences, approximately 10% seen once. The sequencing sample was made of PBMCs or a T cell subset sorted from them (not recorded which). These receptors all stem from a man aged 18 to 29 who had mild COVID-19 (a few samples of this study predate the infection). Cell type and time point are not known.

This chain links TRBV7-9 with TRBJ1-2, with 7 bases fitting TRBD1. The V and J ends lost 5 bases and 2 bases, in that order; junction bases with no gene match: 11. Looked up from germline, CDR1 is SEHNR and CDR2 is FQNEAQ (reference sequence). This CDR3 is built from 16 residues. The CDR3 DNA reads as TGTGCCAGCAGCGAAACCCTCGGACAGGACAACTATGGCTACACCTTC. Its translation: CASSETLGQDNYGYTF.

This sequence joins TRBV7-9 and TRBJ2-2; a weak D match, TRBD1 (5 bases). The CDR3 spans 15 residues. Germline CDR1 is SEHNR and CDR2 is FQNEAQ (reference sequence). V dropped 8 bases and J dropped 1 base, with 14 bases sitting between them. This chain's CDR3 is CASPTRQGNTGELFF. The CDR3 nucleotides read TGTGCCAGCCCTACGAGGCAGGGGAACACCGGGGAGCTGTTTTTT.

This clonotype was observed a handful of times. The rearrangement links TRBV20-1 to TRBJ2-7; no reliable D call. The CDR3 sequence is 14 residues long. V gave up 3 bases and J gave up 0 bases, with 12 bases separating them. The germline gives CDR1 DFQATT, CDR2 SNEGSKA (reference sequence). The CDR3 protein is CSARKGARSYEQYV. The CDR3 DNA follows: TGCAGTGCTAGGAAAGGTGCGCGCTCCTACGAGCAGTACGTC.

The chain joins TRBV19 to TRBJ1-6; D remains unclear. The germline V and J ends were trimmed by 3 bases and 9 bases, with 3 bases remaining between them. The CDR3 is 11 amino acids. CDR1 and CDR2 from the germline V gene are LNHDA and SQIVND (reference sequence). CDR3 DNA sequence: TGTGCCAGTAGTATCATTTCACCCCTCCACTTT. Translated: CASSIISPLHF.

The chain has TRBV3-1 and TRBJ2-3; TRBD1 matches at 9 bases. Germline V gives CDR1 LGHDT, CDR2 YNNKEL (reference sequence). There are 16 residues in the CDR3. Losses at the gene ends were 1 base for V and 2 bases for J; bases not matched to a gene: 4. In DNA, the CDR3 is TGTGCCAGCAGCCAAGTGGGGACAGGGACCACAGATACGCAGTATTTT. It yields the protein CASSQVGTGTTDTQYF.

This clonotype was seen many times. The rearrangement links TRBV29-1 to TRBJ1-1, with TRBD1 matching 9 bases. Germline V gives CDR1 SQVTM, CDR2 ANQGSEA. The CDR3 runs to 14 residues. The V and J ends lost 3 bases and 3 bases, in that order; junction bases with no gene match: 5. The DNA of the CDR3 is TGCAGCGTTGAGTGGGACAGGGTCCACACTGAAGCTTTCTTT. This sequence encodes CSVEWDRVHTEAFF.

The chain joins TRBV7-2 to TRBJ1-1; 7 bases fit TRBD1. Losses at the gene ends were 8 bases for V and 4 bases for J; bases not matched to a gene: 7. Germline V gene data show CDR1 as SGHTA and CDR2 as FQGNSA. The CDR3 runs to 13 residues. The CDR3 loop is CASGRQGGTEAFF. Written as DNA, the CDR3 is TGTGCCAGCGGTCGACAGGGCGGCACTGAAGCTTTCTTT.

This clonotype was recorded a few times. This rearrangement joins TRBV2 to TRBJ1-5; 10 nucleotides match TRBD1. This CDR3 region has 16 residues. The germline CDR1 and CDR2 sequences are SNHLY and FYNNEI. V shed 5 bases, J shed 2 bases, and the junction held 6 bases outside the gene matches. In nucleotides, the CDR3 is TGTGCCAGCAGTTCCCTAGGGACAGGGGGCAATCAGCCCCAGCATTTT. This gives the protein CASSSLGTGGNQPQHF.

The V call is TRBV6-2 or TRBV6-3, the J call TRBJ2-1, with TRBD1 matching 9 bases. Germline lookup yields CDR1 MNHEY and CDR2 SVGEGT. CDR3 length: 19 amino acids. The V and J ends lost 5 bases and 9 bases, in that order; junction bases with no gene match: 23. The CDR3, as DNA: TGTGCCAGCAGTCCGTTCCGGGGAAAATCGGACAGGGGATACGCTGAGCAGTTCTTC. Translated, it gives CASSPFRGKSDRGYAEQFF.

This sequence joins TRBV7-2 and TRBJ1-1; 7 bases are shared with TRBD1. The CDR3 has 15 amino acids. Germline CDR1 is SGHTA and CDR2 is FQGNSA. Trimming removed 3 bases from V and 3 bases from J; junction bases left unmatched: 7. CDR3 region: CASSFLGDRDTEAFF. The DNA of the CDR3 is TGTGCCAGCAGCTTCTTAGGAGACAGGGACACTGAAGCTTTCTTT.

The chain links TRBV28 to TRBJ2-7; D gene unclear. The CDR3 sequence is 14 residues long. The germline V and J ends were trimmed by 6 bases and 2 bases, with 14 bases remaining between them. CDR1 is MDHEN and CDR2 is SYDVKM in the germline V gene. CDR3 in DNA: TGTGCCAGCAGCCGCTTTCTGACCCCCTACGAGCAGTACGTC. Its protein is CASSRFLTPYEQYV.

The rearrangement uses TRBV12-3 or TRBV12-4 and TRBJ1-2; no reliable D call. This CDR3 is built from 9 residues. Trimming pared 6 bases from V and 8 bases from J, leaving 4 bases between. The CDR3 is CASSRGYTF. The CDR3 nucleotides are TGTGCCAGCAGCCGAGGCTACACCTTC.

This chain links TRBV24-1 with TRBJ2-3; the D is unclear. Germline CDR1 and CDR2: KGHDR and SFDVKD. V lost 3 bases to trimming and J lost 5 bases, with 14 bases between them. CDR3 length equals 15 residues. The DNA of the CDR3 is TGTGCCACCAGTGATCCCCGAGGCCCGGGAGATACGCAGTATTTT. This sequence encodes CATSDPRGPGDTQYF.

There are a few counts of this clonotype. CDR3 nucleotide sequence: TGTGCCACCCGGGCTCCTACCCAGCCCCAGCATTTT. Translated: CATRAPTQPQHF. The chain employs TRBV15 and TRBJ1-5; D call uncertain. The CDR3 runs to 12 residues. Germline CDR1 LNHNV, CDR2 YYDKDF (reference sequence). V lost 8 bases to trimming and J lost 7 bases, with 12 bases between them.

This clonotype was observed a few times. The chain recombines TRBV5-6 with TRBJ2-2, with 7 nucleotides matching TRBD2. CDR1 and CDR2 from the germline V gene are SGHDT and YYEEEE. The CDR3 runs 16 residues. After removal of 5 bases from V and 0 bases from J, the junction contained 7 bases not matched to a gene. The CDR3 DNA sequence: TGTGCCAGCAGGGGGGGAGGGCAGCCGAACACCGGGGAGCTGTTTTTT. This gives the protein CASRGGGQPNTGELFF. Supplemented by reference TRBV5-6 and TRBJ2-2, the full variable domain reads DAGVTQSPTHLIKTRGQQVTLRCSPKSGHDTVSWYQQALGQGPQFIFQYYEEEERQRGNFPDRFSGHQFPNYSSELNVNALLLGDSALYLCASRGGGQPNTGELFFGEGSRLTVL.

This clonotype was counted only a few times. The rearrangement uses TRBV27 and TRBJ2-7; no firm D call. Germline loops: CDR1 MNHEY, CDR2 SMNVEV (reference sequence). V lost 8 bases and J 3 bases, leaving 8 bases between the germline ends. The CDR3 spans 11 residues. The CDR3 DNA reads as TGTGCCAGCGGCCCAAACTACGAGCAGTACTTC. This gives the protein CASGPNYEQYF.

This clonotype was seen many times. The chain links TRBV5-1 to TRBJ2-5; 9 bases fit TRBD1. The junction had 6 bases not matched to a gene; V was cut back by 4 bases and J by 5 bases. CDR3 length equals 14 residues. Germline CDR1 is SGHRS and CDR2 is YFSETQ. CDR3 DNA: TGCGCCAGCAGCCAACAGGGGGCTAGGGAGACCCAGTACTTC. This gives the protein CASSQQGARETQYF. Supplemented by reference TRBV5-1 and TRBJ2-5, the full variable domain reads KAGVTQTPRYLIKTRGQQVTLSCSPISGHRSVSWYQQTPGQGLQFLFEYFSETQRNKGNFPGRFSGRQFSNSRSEMNVSTLELGDSALYLCASSQQGARETQYFGPGTRLLVL.

J is TRBJ2-2 and V is TRBV5-1; TRBD1 or TRBD2 may be the D gene (6 bases each). Per the germline V gene, CDR1 is SGHRS and CDR2 is YFSETQ. V dropped 4 bases and J dropped 6 bases, with 13 bases sitting between them. The CDR3 is 14 amino acids. CDR3 DNA: TGCGCCAGCAGCAGGGGGGATGACTCCGGGGAGCTGTTTTTT. Its protein is CASSRGDDSGELFF.

This clonotype has at least ten counts. V and J are TRBV5-1 and TRBJ2-2, with unresolved D. CDR3 size: 13 residues. The V gene's germline CDR1 is SGHRS and CDR2 YFSETQ. V lost 4 bases, J lost 2 bases, and 6 bases lay in between. The CDR3 DNA reads TGCGCCAGCAGCAGGGCTAACACCGGGGAGCTGTTTTTT. It codes for CASSRANTGELFF.

The CDR3 DNA reads TGTGCCAGTACCCCGGGACACAGCACAGATACGCAGTATTTT. Residues: CASTPGHSTDTQYF. The J gene is TRBJ2-3, the V gene TRBV14; D possibly corresponds to TRBD1 (6 bases). CDR1 is SGHDN and CDR2 is FVKESK in the germline V gene. CDR3 length equals 14 residues. V was trimmed by 9 bases and J by 0 bases, leaving 13 bases between them.

The chain recombines TRBV7-2 with TRBJ2-2, with 7 nucleotides matching TRBD2. Trimming removed 3 bases from V and 1 base from J; junction bases left unmatched: 2. The CDR3 has 15 residues. Per germline, CDR1 SGHTA and CDR2 FQGNSA. The CDR3 nucleotides are TGTGCCAGCAGCTTCCTAGCGGTGAACACCGGGGAGCTGTTTTTT. Protein product: CASSFLAVNTGELFF.

This clonotype was observed a handful of times. CDR3 nucleotide sequence: TGTGCCAGCAGCCATGGGACAGTTAGCAATCAGCCCCAGCATTTT. Its translation is CASSHGTVSNQPQHF. The rearrangement uses TRBV5-7 and TRBJ1-5; 7 bases fit TRBD1. TRBV5-7 is marked as an open reading frame, function uncertain. The CDR3 spans 15 residues. V lost 4 bases and J lost 0; bases outside the gene matches: 4.

The rearrangement links TRBV20-1 to TRBJ2-5; 9 bases map to TRBD1. The CDR3 has 16 amino acids. Germline CDR1 reads DFQATT; CDR2 reads SNEGSKA (reference sequence). Trimming cost V 5 bases and J 4 bases; bases outside gene matches: 14. CDR3 nucleotides: TGCAGTGCTCGCAAGGACAGGGGTACGCGCGTAGAGACCCAGTACTTC. It is translated as CSARKDRGTRVETQYF.

This clonotype was detected many times. The V gene is TRBV11-1, the J gene TRBJ2-1, with TRBD1 as a possible D gene (6 bases). Germline CDR1 reads SGHAT; CDR2 reads FQDESV (reference sequence). The germline V and J ends were trimmed by 5 bases and 3 bases, with 11 bases remaining between them. The CDR3 has 14 amino acids. For the CDR3, the DNA is TGTGCCAGCAGCCCAAACAGGGACTACAATGAGCAGTTCTTC. Encoded protein: CASSPNRDYNEQFF. The full variable domain, its missing parts supplied by reference TRBV11-1 and TRBJ2-1, is EAEVAQSPRYKITEKSQAVAFWCDPISGHATLYWYRQILGQGPELLVQFQDESVVDDSQLPKDRFSAERLKGVDSTLKIQPAELGDSAMYLCASSPNRDYNEQFFGPGTRLTVL.

This chain connects TRBV6-4 to TRBJ2-5; D ambiguous. The CDR3 is 13 residues long. Trimming removed 3 bases at V and 7 bases at J, with 12 bases between. Germline CDR1 and CDR2: MRHNA and SNTAGT. The DNA of the CDR3 is TGTGCCAGCAGTGAACGGTGGTGGGGGACCCAGTACTTC. It is translated as CASSERWWGTQYF.